Following are 11 T cell receptor beta chains from one sample sequenced in a study of somatic mutations in cytotoxic T cells in rheumatoid arthritis. This table comes from immunoSEQ multiplex PCR, and its TCRdb copy is limited to in-frame clones, with some not included. The table shows 20,000 to 25,000 clones, with around 80% occurring only once. Material for sequencing was CD8+ T cells sorted from blood. These receptors all come from an adult with rheumatoid arthritis.

The CDR3 reads CASSLDYRGSNTGELFF. CDR3 DNA: TGTGCCAGCAGCTTGGATTACAGGGGTTCGAACACCGGGGAGCTGTTTTTT. V is TRBV11-3 and J is TRBJ2-2, with 7 bases fitting TRBD1. The CDR3 sequence is 17 residues long. Trimming at V came to 3 bases and at J to 0 bases, leaving 7 bases not matched to a gene. Germline V gene lookup returns CDR1 SGHNT and CDR2 YENEEA.

With respect to this clone: An end of the junction does not agree with germline; a read error may underlie this. The chain joins TRBV4-3 to TRBJ2-7; D unresolved. The CDR3 contains 15 residues. Germline V gives CDR1 LGHNA, CDR2 YSLEER. The CDR3 nucleotides are TGCGTCAGCAGCCTTCGGACGGACCCCTCCTACGAGCAGTACTTC. The encoded protein is CVSSLRTDPSYEQYF.

V is TRBV27 and J is TRBJ2-6; unclear D gene. V lost 3 bases, J lost 2 bases, and 8 bases lay in between. Germline CDR1 is MNHEY and CDR2 is SMNVEV (reference sequence). This CDR3 has 15 amino acids. The CDR3: CASSLTPPGANVLTF. DNA for the CDR3: TGTGCCAGCAGTTTGACCCCCCCTGGGGCCAACGTCCTGACTTTC.

V usage is TRBV27 and J usage is TRBJ2-3; 7 nucleotides line up with TRBD1. This CDR3 region has 15 residues. Per germline, CDR1 MNHEY and CDR2 SMNVEV (reference sequence). The trim removed 5 bases at V and 2 bases at J, leaving 7 bases unmatched. CDR3 coding DNA: TGTGCCAGCAGTCCCCTCAAGGGGGCCACAGATACGCAGTATTTT. This codes for CASSPLKGATDTQYF.

V gene TRBV29-1 combines with J gene TRBJ1-2, with 7 bases fitting TRBD1. The V segment lost 6 bases and the J segment 1 base; nucleotides outside the gene matches: 8. The CDR3 spans 14 residues. Germline CDR1 SQVTM, CDR2 ANQGSEA. Here the CDR3 DNA reads TGCAGCGTGAGGACAGGACCTAATAACTATGGCTACACCTTC. Encoded protein: CSVRTGPNNYGYTF.

The J gene is TRBJ1-2, the V gene TRBV6-5; D gene uncertain. This CDR3 spans 15 amino acids. Germline V lookup: CDR1 MNHEY, CDR2 SVGAGI. Trimming removed 2 bases at V and 0 bases at J, with 10 bases between. Here the CDR3 DNA reads TGTGCCAGCAGTTACGGGGAGGATACTAACTATGGCTACACCTTC. This encodes CASSYGEDTNYGYTF.

This clone was detected a few times. The rearrangement joins TRBV4-1 to TRBJ1-1; D gene uncertain. In germline, CDR1 is MGHRA, CDR2 YSYEKL. The CDR3 loop spans 13 amino acids. Trimming pared 1 base from V and 5 bases from J, leaving 8 bases between. The CDR3 protein is CASSQGTGTEAFF. CDR3 in DNA: TGCGCCAGCAGCCAAGGGACGGGGACTGAAGCTTTCTTT.

This chain joins TRBV6-5 and TRBJ1-2; maybe TRBD1 (6 bases). V was cut by 4 bases and J by 8 bases, with 17 bases left in between. This CDR3 comprises 14 residues. Germline V gene sequence: CDR1 MNHEY, CDR2 SVGAGI. The chain's CDR3 is CASSWGPGGDGYTF. The DNA of the CDR3 is TGTGCCAGCAGTTGGGGGCCCGGAGGAGACGGCTACACCTTC.

The genes are TRBV6-1 and TRBJ2-7, with TRBD1 identical over 8 bases. V trimming: 7 bases; J trimming: 0 bases; junction bases outside the gene matches: 2. The CDR3 consists of 13 residues. In germline, CDR1 is MNHNS, CDR2 SASEGT. The CDR3 spells CASKTGVSYEQYF. For the CDR3, the DNA is TGTGCCAGCAAGACAGGGGTCTCCTACGAGCAGTACTTC.

The chain recombines TRBV7-9 with TRBJ2-1; 10 nucleotides match TRBD2. V lost 7 bases, J lost 5 bases, and 14 bases stayed unmatched. The CDR3 contains 17 residues. Germline lookup yields CDR1 SEHNR and CDR2 FQNEAQ (reference sequence). CDR3 nucleotides: TGTGCCAGCACCCCTCCCGGACTAGCGGAGACCCACAATGAGCAGTTCTTC. Translated, it gives CASTPPGLAETHNEQFF.

The chain couples TRBV14 to TRBJ1-2; D call uncertain. Germline CDR1 reads SGHDN; CDR2 reads FVKESK. The CDR3 loop spans 14 amino acids. V dropped 1 base and J dropped 3 bases, with 9 bases sitting between them. Here the CDR3 reads CASSQVSGYYGYTF. CDR3 sequence (DNA): TGTGCCAGCAGCCAAGTTTCAGGATACTATGGCTACACCTTC.